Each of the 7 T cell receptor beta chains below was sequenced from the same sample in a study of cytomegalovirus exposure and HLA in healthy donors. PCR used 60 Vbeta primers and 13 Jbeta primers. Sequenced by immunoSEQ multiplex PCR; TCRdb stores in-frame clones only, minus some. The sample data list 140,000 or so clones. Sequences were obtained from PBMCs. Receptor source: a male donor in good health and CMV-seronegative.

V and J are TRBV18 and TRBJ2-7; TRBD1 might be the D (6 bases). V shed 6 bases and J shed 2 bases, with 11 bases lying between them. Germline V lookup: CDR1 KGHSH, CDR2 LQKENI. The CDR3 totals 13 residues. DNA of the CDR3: TGTGCCAGCTCGACCCGGGACACCTACGAGCAGTACTTC. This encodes CASSTRDTYEQYF.

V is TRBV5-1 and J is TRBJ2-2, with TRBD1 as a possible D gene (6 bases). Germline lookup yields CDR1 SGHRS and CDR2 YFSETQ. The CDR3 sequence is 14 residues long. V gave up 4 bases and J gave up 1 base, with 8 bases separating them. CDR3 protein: CASSVQGNTGELFF. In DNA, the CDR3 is TGCGCCAGCAGCGTACAGGGGAACACCGGGGAGCTGTTTTTT.

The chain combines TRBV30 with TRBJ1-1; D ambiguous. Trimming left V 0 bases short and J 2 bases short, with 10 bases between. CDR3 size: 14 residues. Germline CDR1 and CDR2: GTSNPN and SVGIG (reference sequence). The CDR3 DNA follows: TGTGCCTGGAGTGTACCGGGAATTAACACTGAAGCTTTCTTT. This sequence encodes CAWSVPGINTEAFF.

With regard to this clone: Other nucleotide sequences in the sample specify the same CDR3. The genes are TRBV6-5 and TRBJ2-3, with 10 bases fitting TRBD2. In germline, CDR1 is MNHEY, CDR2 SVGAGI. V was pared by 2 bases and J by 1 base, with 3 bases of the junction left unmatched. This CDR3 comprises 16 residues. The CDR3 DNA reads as TGTGCCAGCAGTTACCTAGCGGGGGCCCGCACAGATACGCAGTATTTT. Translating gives CASSYLAGARTDTQYF.

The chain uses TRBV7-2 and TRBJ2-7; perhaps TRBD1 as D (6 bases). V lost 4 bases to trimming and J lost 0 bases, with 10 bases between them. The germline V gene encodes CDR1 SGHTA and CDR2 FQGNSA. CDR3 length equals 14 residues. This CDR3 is CASSSSGHSYEQYF. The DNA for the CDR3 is TGTGCCAGCAGCTCATCGGGACACTCCTACGAGCAGTACTTC. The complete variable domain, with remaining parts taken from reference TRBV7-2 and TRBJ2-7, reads GAGVSQSPSNKVTEKGKDVELRCDPISGHTALYWYRQSLGQGLEFLIYFQGNSAPDKSGLPSDRFSAERTGGSVSTLTIQRTQQEDSAVYLCASSSSGHSYEQYFGPGTRLTVT.

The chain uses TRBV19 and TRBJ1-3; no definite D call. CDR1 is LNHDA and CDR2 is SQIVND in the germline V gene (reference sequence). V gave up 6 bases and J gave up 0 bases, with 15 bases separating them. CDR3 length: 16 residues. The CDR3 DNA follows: TGTGCCAGTAGCGCCAAACGACGGGACTCTGGAAACACCATATATTTT. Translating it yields CASSAKRRDSGNTIYF. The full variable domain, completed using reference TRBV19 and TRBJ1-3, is DGGITQSPKYLFRKEGQNVTLSCEQNLNHDAMYWYRQDPGQGLRLIYYSQIVNDFQKGDIAEGYSVSREKKESFPLTVTSAQKNPTAFYLCASSAKRRDSGNTIYFGEGSWLTVV.

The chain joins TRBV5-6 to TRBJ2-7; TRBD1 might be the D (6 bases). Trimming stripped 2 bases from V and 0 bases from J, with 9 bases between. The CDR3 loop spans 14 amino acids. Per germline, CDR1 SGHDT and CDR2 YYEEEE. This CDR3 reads CASSFGQPSYEQYF. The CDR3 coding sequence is TGTGCCAGCAGCTTCGGACAGCCCTCCTACGAGCAGTACTTC.